Shown below are 21 T cell receptor beta chains from a single sample sequenced in a study of T-cell reconstitution after alpha-beta-depleted transplantation in children. The TCRbeta library incorporated unique molecular identifiers. In TCRdb, the PCR reads were re-called with MiXCR into one record per CDR3 protein. The sample includes fewer than 40,000 distinct CDR3 sequences, 5.5% to 7% of them seen just once. What these receptors recognize is not known. Whole-study findings and limits: Expanded graft clones numbering several hundred reportedly gave rise to alpha-beta T cells about two months after transplant.

The sequences come from peripheral blood, collected 60 days after TCRalphabeta/CD19-depleted stem cell transplant. The receptors originated from a child younger than two who had a stem cell transplant for acute myeloid leukemia, so the T cells may come from the graft donor.

This clonotype was picked up many times. The chain couples TRBV4-3 to TRBJ1-5; D unclear. V was pared by 0 bases and J by 5 bases, with 11 bases between. CDR1 and CDR2 (germline): LGHNA, YSLEER. This CDR3 region has 15 residues. CDR3 loop: CASSQEWREDQPQHF. The CDR3, as DNA: TGCGCCAGCAGCCAAGAATGGAGGGAAGATCAGCCCCAGCATTTT.

This clonotype came up many times. This chain joins TRBV3-1 and TRBJ1-5; D is uncertain. Germline V gene lookup returns CDR1 LGHDT and CDR2 YNNKEL (reference sequence). V gave up 0 bases and J gave up 7 bases, with 7 bases separating them. This CDR3 is 13 amino acids long. This CDR3 reads CASSQDPGQPQHF. CDR3 DNA: TGTGCCAGCAGCCAAGACCCCGGACAGCCCCAGCATTTT.

In its sample, this clonotype was seen many times. The rearrangement joins TRBV6-1 to TRBJ1-2, with D unresolved. The germline V gene has CDR1 MNHNS and CDR2 SASEGT. Trimming took 1 base from V and 4 from J, leaving 13 bases between them. The length of the CDR3 is 15 residues. Here the CDR3 DNA reads TGTGCCAGCAGTGAAGAGCAGCCGGCGAGCTATGGCTACACCTTC. This translates into CASSEEQPASYGYTF.

At least ten counts were recorded for this clonotype. The J gene is TRBJ2-7, the V gene TRBV6-2 or TRBV6-3; D call uncertain. The CDR3 runs 14 residues. The germline V and J ends were trimmed by 2 bases and 3 bases, with 11 bases remaining between them. CDR1 is MNHEY and CDR2 is SVGEGT in the germline V gene. The CDR3 spells CASSYHGPGYEQYF. Written as DNA, the CDR3 is TGTGCCAGCAGTTACCACGGACCCGGCTACGAGCAGTACTTC.

This clonotype was seen repeatedly, ten times or more. The gene calls are TRBV20-1 and TRBJ1-1; 7 nucleotides match TRBD1. Germline V CDR1 and CDR2: DFQATT, SNEGSKA (reference sequence). Germline trimming cut 3 bases from V and 1 base from J; bases unmatched to any gene: 2. The CDR3 spans 13 residues. CDR3 sequence: CSASYRGNTEAFF. The CDR3 DNA reads as TGCAGTGCTAGTTACAGGGGGAACACTGAAGCTTTCTTT.

In its sample, this clonotype was seen many times. The chain carries TRBV10-3 and TRBJ2-1; D gene ambiguous. The CDR3 is made up of 12 amino acids. In germline, CDR1 is ENHRY, CDR2 SYGVKD. The ends were cut back, 4 bases at V and 7 bases at J, with 8 bases in the middle. The CDR3 DNA follows: TGTGCCATCAGTGGTCGAGTTAATGAGCAGTTCTTC. Translation gives CAISGRVNEQFF.

This clonotype was counted many times. V is TRBV4-2 and J is TRBJ2-3; 12 bases are shared with TRBD2. This CDR3 is 17 amino acids long. Germline CDR1 reads LGHNA; CDR2 reads YNFKEQ. Trimming removed 5 bases from V and 0 bases from J; junction bases left unmatched: 6. CDR3 loop: CASSDRTSGTSTDTQYF. CDR3 in DNA: TGTGCCAGCAGCGACCGGACTAGCGGGACTAGCACAGATACGCAGTATTTT.

This clonotype was seen repeatedly, ten times or more. This chain connects TRBV11-2 to TRBJ2-4; TRBD1 agrees at 10 bases. With V trimmed by 5 bases and J by 1 base, 5 bases remained unmatched. This CDR3 comprises 16 residues. Germline-derived CDR1 and CDR2 are SGHAT and FQNNGV. The CDR3 protein is CASSGTGAPAKNIQYF. CDR3 nucleotides: TGTGCCAGCAGCGGGACAGGGGCCCCGGCCAAAAACATTCAGTACTTC.

The rearrangement links TRBV28 to TRBJ2-7; D unclear. This CDR3 is 11 amino acids long. V was clipped by 8 bases and J by 4 bases, with 9 bases between them. The germline V gene has CDR1 MDHEN and CDR2 SYDVKM. The CDR3 sequence: CASGPGYEQYF. The CDR3 bases are TGTGCCAGCGGTCCTGGATACGAGCAGTACTTC.

This clonotype was observed many times. The chain couples TRBV7-2 to TRBJ2-7; D gene uncertain. There are 12 residues in the CDR3. Trimming stripped 7 bases from V and 3 bases from J, with 10 bases between. The germline V gene has CDR1 SGHTA and CDR2 FQGNSA. CDR3: CASTYGSYEQYF. The CDR3, as DNA: TGTGCCAGCACCTACGGCAGCTACGAGCAGTACTTC.

In its sample, this clonotype was seen many times. The rearrangement links TRBV24-1 to TRBJ2-7; D unclear. V dropped 0 bases and J dropped 5 bases, with 7 bases sitting between them. Per the germline V gene, CDR1 is KGHDR and CDR2 is SFDVKD. This CDR3 contains 13 residues. CDR3 sequence reads: CATSDLFGDEQYF. The DNA for the CDR3 is TGTGCCACCAGTGATTTGTTTGGGGACGAGCAGTACTTC.

The sample holds many counts of this clonotype. The V call is TRBV5-6, the J call TRBJ2-5; D gene unclear. The length of the CDR3 is 16 residues. Germline CDR1 reads SGHDT; CDR2 reads YYEEEE. V lost 0 bases to trimming and J lost 3 bases, with 15 bases between them. CDR3 sequence reads: CASSLATSWSEETQYF. The CDR3 nucleotides read TGTGCCAGCAGCTTGGCGACGTCATGGTCGGAAGAGACCCAGTACTTC.

In its sample, this clonotype was seen many times. J is TRBJ1-5 and V is TRBV27; 7 nucleotides line up with TRBD1. In germline, CDR1 is MNHEY, CDR2 SMNVEV (reference sequence). The V gene end was trimmed by 5 bases and the J gene end by 0 bases; junction bases not matched to a gene: 4. The CDR3 runs 15 residues. CDR3 bases: TGTGCCAGCAGTATACAGGGGTTTAGCAATCAGCCCCAGCATTTT. Its translation: CASSIQGFSNQPQHF.

This clonotype was counted ten times or more. The rearrangement uses TRBV4-3 and TRBJ2-3; 7 nucleotides align to TRBD2. The V and J ends lost 3 bases and 3 bases, in that order; junction bases with no gene match: 3. This CDR3 contains 14 residues. Germline CDR1 is LGHNA and CDR2 is YSLEER. CDR3 sequence (DNA): TGCGCCAGCAGCCAGGGCGGGGGTACAGATACGCAGTATTTT. Translation gives CASSQGGGTDTQYF.

This clonotype is labeled medium-sized. J is TRBJ2-2 and V is TRBV11-2; D remains unclear. The CDR3 loop spans 15 amino acids. Trimming pared 5 bases from V and 0 bases from J, leaving 10 bases between. Germline lookup yields CDR1 SGHAT and CDR2 FQNNGV. The CDR3 is CASSPPLANTGELFF. The DNA of the CDR3 is TGTGCCAGCAGCCCCCCCCTGGCGAACACCGGGGAGCTGTTTTTT. The full variable domain, in which reference TRBV11-2 and TRBJ2-2 provide the parts outside the CDR3, is EAGVAQSPRYKIIEKRQSVAFWCNPISGHATLYWYQQILGQGPKLLIQFQNNGVVDDSQLPKDRFSAERLKGVDSTLKIQPAKLEDSAVYLCASSPPLANTGELFFGEGSRLTVL.

This clonotype was seen ten or more times. The chain joins TRBV12-3 or TRBV12-4 to TRBJ2-5; possibly TRBD1 for D (5 bases). Trimming shortened V by 5 bases and J by 1 base, and 11 bases separated the two germline ends. This CDR3 is built from 14 residues. The CDR3 nucleotides are TGTGCCAGCAGTCCCATCAGGGCCCAAGAGACCCAGTACTTC. Translating it yields CASSPIRAQETQYF.

The chain links TRBV11-2 to TRBJ2-7, with 8 positions matching TRBD1. This CDR3 has 13 residues. Germline-derived CDR1 and CDR2 are SGHAT and FQNNGV. The trim removed 8 bases at V and 3 bases at J, leaving 6 bases unmatched. CDR3 residues: CASCDRGGYEQYF. CDR3 bases: TGTGCCAGCTGCGACAGGGGAGGCTACGAGCAGTACTTC.

This clonotype was recorded at least ten times. The genes are TRBV6-2 or TRBV6-3 and TRBJ1-1, with 7 bases identical to TRBD1. The CDR3 covers 14 residues. The trim removed 8 bases at V and 0 bases at J, leaving 6 bases unmatched. Germline V gene data show CDR1 as MNHEY and CDR2 as SVGEGT. Written as DNA, the CDR3 is TGTGCCAGCTACCCGACAGGGATGAACACTGAAGCTTTCTTT. Protein sequence: CASYPTGMNTEAFF.

The V call is TRBV7-8, the J call TRBJ2-1; TRBD2 agrees at 8 bases. This CDR3 has 16 amino acids. The V gene end was trimmed by 5 bases and the J gene end by 0 bases; junction bases not matched to a gene: 6. Per germline, CDR1 SGHVS and CDR2 FQNEAQ. The CDR3 spells CASSGERESSYNEQFF. Written as DNA, the CDR3 is TGTGCCAGCAGCGGAGAGCGGGAGAGCTCCTACAATGAGCAGTTCTTC.

In its sample, this clonotype was seen many times. This chain links TRBV24-1 with TRBJ1-2; no reliable D call. CDR3 length: 14 residues. In germline, CDR1 is KGHDR, CDR2 SFDVKD. Trimming removed 2 bases at V and 4 bases at J, with 10 bases between. CDR3 loop: CATSDSPRGYGYTF. CDR3 nucleotides: TGTGCCACCAGTGATTCTCCACGGGGCTATGGCTACACCTTC.

This clonotype was seen ten or more times. The chain couples TRBV29-1 to TRBJ2-7; D gene uncertain. Germline V gene data show CDR1 as SQVTM and CDR2 as ANQGSEA. Trimming took off 5 bases at V and 2 bases at J, with 4 bases between the two ends. The CDR3 has 10 residues. The CDR3 is CSVFTYEQYF. CDR3 in DNA: TGCAGCGTTTTCACCTACGAGCAGTACTTC.